Following are 19 T cell receptor beta chains from one sample sequenced in a study of identical twins. In TCRdb, the 5' RACE reads were re-called with MiXCR into one record per CDR3 protein. There are fewer than 550,000 distinct CDR3 sequences in the sample; roughly an eighth occur only once, and approximately 0.98% lies in the top ten. These data also formed part of another study, on yellow fever vaccine responses in identical twins.

Sample: CD4+ T cells sorted from blood. All receptors come from a woman younger than 35 in good health.

This chain links TRBV19 with TRBJ2-3, with 8 bases aligning to TRBD2. J gave up 4 bases and V 6 bases, and 3 bases lay outside the gene matches. Germline V gene data show CDR1 as LNHDA and CDR2 as SQIVND (reference sequence). This CDR3 is built from 13 residues. CDR3 DNA sequence: TGTGCCAGTAGCAACGGGGGGGCAGATACGCAGTATTTT. Translation gives CASSNGGADTQYF.

This chain's CDR3 is CASSGTRVGNEQFF. CDR3 bases: TGTGCCAGCAGCGGGACACGTGTTGGGAATGAGCAGTTCTTC. The V gene is TRBV6-2 or TRBV6-3, the J gene TRBJ2-1, with a weak D call TRBD1 (6 bases). CDR1 MNHEY and CDR2 SVGEGT come from the germline V gene. Trimming removed 6 bases at V and 7 bases at J, with 16 bases between. The CDR3 is 14 residues long.

The table lists this clonotype with a few counts. The chain uses TRBV7-9 and TRBJ2-5; a possible D gene is TRBD1 (6 bases). The CDR3 sequence is 17 residues long. CDR1 is SEHNR and CDR2 is FQNEAQ in the germline V gene (reference sequence). Trimming left V 3 bases short and J 5 bases short, with 22 bases between. The CDR3, as DNA: TGTGCCAGCAGCTTGGGGGCTGGGCAGGGCCTCCGGGAGACCCAGTACTTC. Translated: CASSLGAGQGLRETQYF.

This clonotype was observed a few times. This sequence joins TRBV7-9 and TRBJ1-2; 10 bases agree with TRBD1. This CDR3 comprises 15 residues. Trimming at V came to 5 bases and at J to 4 bases, leaving 7 bases not matched to a gene. Germline values: CDR1 SEHNR, CDR2 FQNEAQ (reference sequence). The CDR3 DNA sequence: TGTGCCAGCAGCAAACCGGGACAGGGGATCTATGGCTACACCTTC. Amino acids: CASSKPGQGIYGYTF.

The chain combines TRBV20-1 with TRBJ2-7; TRBD2 matches at 11 bases. This CDR3 has 15 residues. Looked up from germline, CDR1 is DFQATT and CDR2 is SNEGSKA (reference sequence). V lost 3 bases and J lost 5; bases outside the gene matches: 9. For the CDR3, the DNA is TGCAGTGCTAGTCCTAGCGGGAGGACTTTTAACGAGCAGTACTTC. This gives the protein CSASPSGRTFNEQYF.

The chain uses TRBV4-3 and TRBJ2-1; 9 bases match TRBD2. The CDR3 runs 16 residues. Germline CDR1 is LGHNA and CDR2 is YSLEER. Trimming removed 0 bases from V and 2 bases from J; junction bases left unmatched: 2. CDR3 sequence: CASSQDASGTYNEQFF. In DNA, the CDR3 is TGCGCCAGCAGCCAAGACGCTAGCGGGACCTACAATGAGCAGTTCTTC.

The CDR3 nucleotides read TGCAGTGCTAGGGCTATGACAGGGAAGGTGGTGGAGACCCAGTACTTC. Its protein is CSARAMTGKVVETQYF. The chain uses TRBV20-1 and TRBJ2-5; TRBD1 matches at 7 bases. J gave up 5 bases and V 3 bases, and 15 bases lay outside the gene matches. There are 16 residues in the CDR3. The germline V gene has CDR1 DFQATT and CDR2 SNEGSKA (reference sequence).

The chain links TRBV10-3 to TRBJ2-6; TRBD2 is a possible D gene (5 bases). The CDR3 is 16 amino acids. Germline V gene data show CDR1 as ENHRY and CDR2 as SYGVKD. Trimming took off 9 bases at V and 1 base at J, with 16 bases between the two ends. The CDR3 DNA reads as TGTGCCATAAGCCCCTCGGGGTCGTCTGGGGCCAACGTCCTGACTTTC. Translation gives CAISPSGSSGANVLTF.

This clonotype was counted between two and nine times. The chain carries TRBV25-1 and TRBJ1-1, with 8 bases lining up with TRBD1. Germline loops: CDR1 MGHDK, CDR2 SYGVNS. Losses at the gene ends were 4 bases for V and 0 bases for J; bases not matched to a gene: 4. The CDR3 is 15 residues long. CDR3 bases: TGTGCCAGCAGTGGGGCAGGGGGCCTGAACACTGAAGCTTTCTTT. Protein sequence: CASSGAGGLNTEAFF.

This clonotype has ten or more counts. This chain joins TRBV12-3 or TRBV12-4 and TRBJ1-5; no reliable D call. V lost 6 bases, J lost 7 bases, and 13 bases lay in between. The CDR3 consists of 13 residues. In DNA, the CDR3 is TGTGCCAGCAGCGAAAGGCCCGGCCAGCCCCAGCATTTT. Protein: CASSERPGQPQHF.

The chain uses TRBV4-2 and TRBJ2-7; 10 nucleotides line up with TRBD2. This CDR3 is built from 16 residues. Germline CDR1 and CDR2: LGHNA and YNFKEQ. Trimming removed 2 bases from V and 1 base from J; junction bases left unmatched: 5. The DNA for the CDR3 is TGTGCCAGCAGCCAACGCAGCGGGAGGGGTTCCTACGAGCAGTACTTC. Residues: CASSQRSGRGSYEQYF.

This clonotype was seen a few times. This chain connects TRBV6-2 or TRBV6-3 to TRBJ1-2, with a tentative D call TRBD1 (5 bases). V shed 6 bases and J shed 8 bases, with 16 bases lying between them. The CDR3 consists of 13 residues. Germline CDR1 is MNHEY and CDR2 is SVGEGT. Written as DNA, the CDR3 is TGTGCCAGCAGACCCTCCGACAGTGGAGGCTACACCTTC. It translates to CASRPSDSGGYTF.

This chain joins TRBV7-9 and TRBJ2-1, with 9 bases identical to TRBD1. CDR1 and CDR2 (germline): SEHNR, FQNEAQ (reference sequence). V trimming: 3 bases; J trimming: 5 bases; junction bases outside the gene matches: 5. CDR3 length: 15 amino acids. The CDR3 nucleotides are TGTGCCAGCAGCTTGGGACAGGGAGGACACAATGAGCAGTTCTTC. Translating it yields CASSLGQGGHNEQFF.

The rearrangement uses TRBV6-2 or TRBV6-3 and TRBJ1-1; D call uncertain. The CDR3 totals 14 residues. Germline V gene data show CDR1 as MNHEY and CDR2 as SVGEGT. Trimming shortened V by 0 bases and J by 1 base, and 6 bases separated the two germline ends. In DNA, the CDR3 is TGTGCCAGCAGTTACTCTTGGGGGAACACTGAAGCTTTCTTT. It codes for CASSYSWGNTEAFF.

There are a few counts of this clonotype. The CDR3: CASSLKDNQPQHF. For the CDR3, the DNA is TGTGCCAGCAGTTTAAAGGACAATCAGCCCCAGCATTTT. This chain connects TRBV12-3 or TRBV12-4 to TRBJ1-5; D gene ambiguous. The CDR3 spans 13 residues. V was cut by 2 bases and J by 3 bases, with 5 bases left in between.

J is TRBJ2-3 and V is TRBV6-6; D call uncertain. The CDR3 is 11 amino acids. The V end lost 1 base, the J end lost 6 bases, and 2 bases lay between the germline ends. Germline values: CDR1 MNHNY, CDR2 SVGAGI (reference sequence). CDR3 protein: CASSYYDTQYF. The CDR3 DNA reads TGTGCCAGCAGTTACTACGATACGCAGTATTTT.

The sample holds many counts of this clonotype. The rearrangement uses TRBV5-1 and TRBJ2-3; 7 bases map to TRBD2. Germline V gene lookup returns CDR1 SGHRS and CDR2 YFSETQ. The CDR3 covers 16 residues. The V gene end was trimmed by 4 bases and the J gene end by 5 bases; junction bases not matched to a gene: 13. CDR3 DNA: TGCGCCAGCAGCCTAGTGGGAGGGCCGTTAGGAGATACGCAGTATTTT. This gives the protein CASSLVGGPLGDTQYF. Filled out from reference TRBV5-1 and TRBJ2-3, the complete variable domain reads KAGVTQTPRYLIKTRGQQVTLSCSPISGHRSVSWYQQTPGQGLQFLFEYFSETQRNKGNFPGRFSGRQFSNSRSEMNVSTLELGDSALYLCASSLVGGPLGDTQYFGPGTRLTVL.

The chain links TRBV7-9 to TRBJ2-7; TRBD2 matches at 10 bases. Trimming removed 0 bases from V and 5 bases from J; junction bases left unmatched: 4. Germline V lookup: CDR1 SEHNR, CDR2 FQNEAQ (reference sequence). CDR3 length: 15 residues. The CDR3 here is CASSLAPSGSNEQYF. The DNA for the CDR3 is TGTGCCAGCAGCTTAGCCCCTAGCGGGAGCAACGAGCAGTACTTC.

This chain connects TRBV6-5 to TRBJ2-5; 13 positions match TRBD2. Germline CDR1 is MNHEY and CDR2 is SVGAGI. This CDR3 has 18 residues. V shed 0 bases and J 3 bases; nucleotides not matched to a gene: 7. CDR3 DNA: TGTGCCAGCAGTTACTCAGGACTAGCGGGGGTCGTTAAAGAGACCCAGTACTTC. This encodes CASSYSGLAGVVKETQYF.